The rows below give T cell receptor beta chains drawn from one sample of a study of PD-1 and CTLA-4 blockade in melanoma. The assay was immunoSEQ multiplex PCR, and TCRdb's table has in-frame clones only and misses some. The sample holds 25,000 to 35,000 clones; more than 85% are singletons and the top ten take less than 10%. Sequenced here: CD8+ T cells from peripheral blood, sampled from a patient given anti-PD-1 treatment. Source of these receptors: a human donor with melanoma. The CDR3 runs from the conserved cysteine through the conserved F or W. The order of the fields is V gene, J gene, clone size, D gene, CDR3 DNA, CDR3 protein. D genes are given only for firm matches. The size entry is marked missing in some rows and otherwise reads once, few, many or a size class.

V: TRBV13
J: TRBJ2-1
size: -
D: -
DNA: TGTGCCAGCAGCTTAAAGGCTAGAGCAGGCAATGAGCAGTTCTTC
CDR3: CASSLKARAGNEQFF

V: TRBV4-1
J: TRBJ2-1
size: once
D: -
DNA: TGCGCCAGCAGCCAAGATGAAGGGGTCAAGTTCTTC
CDR3: CASSQDEGVKFF

V: TRBV6-1
J: TRBJ2-1
size: -
D: TRBD2
DNA: TGTGCCAGCAGTGAGGTAGCGGGCGGCTACAATGAGCAGTTCTTC
CDR3: CASSEVAGGYNEQFF

V: TRBV30
J: TRBJ2-1
size: -
D: TRBD2
DNA: TGTGCCTGGTACGGAGCGGGGCAATCCTACAATGAGCAGTTCTTC
CDR3: CAWYGAGQSYNEQFF

V: TRBV9
J: TRBJ2-1
size: -
D: -
DNA: TGTGCCAGCACGAGGCAGGGACAACGTGAGCAGTTCTTC
CDR3: CASTRQGQREQFF

V: TRBV6-5
J: TRBJ2-3
size: -
D: TRBD1
DNA: TGTGCCAGCAGTTCCCAGGACAGGAGCACAGATACGCAGTATTTT
CDR3: CASSSQDRSTDTQYF

V: TRBV7-9
J: TRBJ1-2
size: -
D: TRBD1
DNA: TGTGCCAGCAGCCAGGAGGGGGCTTCCCTCGCTAACTATGGCTACACCTTC
CDR3: CASSQEGASLANYGYTF

V: TRBV11-1
J: TRBJ2-3
size: -
D: -
DNA: TGTGCCAGCAGCTCTGCCACAGATACGCAGTATTTT
CDR3: CASSSATDTQYF

V: TRBV18
J: TRBJ2-7
size: -
D: TRBD1
DNA: TGTGCCAGCTCACCCTCTTTCACCGGGACAGGGGGGTTCTCCCACTACGAGCAGTACTTC
CDR3: CASSPSFTGTGGFSHYEQYF

V: TRBV7-9
J: TRBJ2-1
size: once
D: TRBD2
DNA: TGTGCCAGCAGCTCGACTAGCGGGTGGACTAATGAGCAGTTCTTC
CDR3: CASSSTSGWTNEQFF

V: TRBV5-5
J: TRBJ2-7
size: -
D: -
DNA: TGTGCCAGCAGCTTGGAAAGGGCGGTCAACGAGCAGTACTTC
CDR3: CASSLERAVNEQYF

V: TRBV10-3
J: TRBJ1-1
size: -
D: -
DNA: TGTGCCATCAGTGGGGAGGCCGAAGCTTTCTTT
CDR3: CAISGEAEAFF

V: TRBV7-9
J: TRBJ1-5
size: -
D: TRBD1
DNA: TGTGCCAGCAGCGTTACAGGGGATGGTCAGCCCCAGCATTTT
CDR3: CASSVTGDGQPQHF

V: TRBV3-1/TRBV3-2
J: TRBJ2-3
size: -
D: -
DNA: TGTGCCAGCAGCCAGGACCCTGGCGGCACAGATACGCAGTATTTT
CDR3: CASSQDPGGTDTQYF

V: TRBV3-1/TRBV3-2
J: TRBJ1-2
size: -
D: -
DNA: TGTGCCAGCAGCAACAGGGCCGGCTACACCTTC
CDR3: CASSNRAGYTF

V: TRBV4-1
J: TRBJ1-5
size: -
D: -
DNA: TGCGCCAGCAGCCATATGATGGGGTTCAATCAGCCCCAGCATTTT
CDR3: CASSHMMGFNQPQHF

V: TRBV14
J: TRBJ1-1
size: -
D: -
DNA: TGTGCCAGCAGCCCAAAATCGGGACTGCTAAAGGGAGCTTTCTTT
CDR3: CASSPKSGLLKGAFF

V: TRBV6-5
J: TRBJ2-1
size: -
D: TRBD1
DNA: TGTGCCAGCACCCTCGAGGGGGCTACTTACAATGAGCAGTTCTTC
CDR3: CASTLEGATYNEQFF

V: TRBV7-9
J: TRBJ2-7
size: -
D: TRBD1
DNA: TGTGCCAGCAGCCCACAAGCACAGGGGGCTGGCTACGAGCAGTACTTC
CDR3: CASSPQAQGAGYEQYF

V: TRBV6-5
J: TRBJ2-7
size: -
D: -
DNA: TGTGCCAGCAAGGGAGTCTACGAGCAGTACTTC
CDR3: CASKGVYEQYF

V: TRBV24-1
J: TRBJ2-1
size: -
D: -
DNA: TGTGCCACCAGTGATTTGAGCGATGAGCAGTTCTTC
CDR3: CATSDLSDEQFF

V: TRBV28
J: TRBJ1-3
size: -
D: -
DNA: TGTGCCAGCAGCTCGCTAGGGATCCTGGTGTCTGGAAACACCATATATTTT
CDR3: CASSSLGILVSGNTIYF

V: TRBV5-5
J: TRBJ1-4
size: -
D: -
DNA: TGTGCCAGCAGCTTGAGCGGGCGCGGTGAAAAACTGTTTTTT
CDR3: CASSLSGRGEKLFF

V: TRBV4-2
J: TRBJ1-2
size: few
D: TRBD1
DNA: TGTGCCAGCAGCCTAACCCGACAGGGCGCGTCCGGCTACACCTTC
CDR3: CASSLTRQGASGYTF

V: TRBV3-1/TRBV3-2
J: TRBJ1-3
size: -
D: -
DNA: TGTGCCAGCAGCCACCTCCAGGGCAGCTCTGGAAACACCATATATTTT
CDR3: CASSHLQGSSGNTIYF

V: TRBV7-6
J: TRBJ1-1
size: once
D: TRBD1
DNA: TGTGCCAGCAGCTTAGCGGAGACAGGGCTTATCACTGAAGCTTTCTTT
CDR3: CASSLAETGLITEAFF

V: TRBV4-1
J: TRBJ2-3
size: -
D: TRBD2
DNA: TGCGCCAGCAGCCAAGACCCTATCGCGGGGGACACAGATACGCAGTATTTT
CDR3: CASSQDPIAGDTDTQYF

V: TRBV15
J: TRBJ2-5
size: -
D: -
DNA: TGTGCCACCAGCAGAGCGTACGGCGGGGAGACCCAGTACTTC
CDR3: CATSRAYGGETQYF

V: TRBV5-1
J: TRBJ1-2
size: -
D: TRBD1
DNA: TGCGCCAGCAGCCCTTGGACAGGGGGCACTAACTATGGCTACACCTTC
CDR3: CASSPWTGGTNYGYTF

V: TRBV19
J: TRBJ1-1
size: -
D: -
DNA: TGTGCCTCAAGTCGGGACTATATTAAAGCTTTCTTT
CDR3: CASSRDYIKAFF

V: TRBV6-5
J: TRBJ1-4
size: -
D: -
DNA: TGTGCCAGCAGTCCTGGGACTACCAGATATGAAAAACTGTTTTTT
CDR3: CASSPGTTRYEKLFF

V: TRBV18
J: TRBJ1-1
size: -
D: -
DNA: TGTGCCAGCTCACCACCGTCGGCTTCGAACACTGAAGCTTTCTTT
CDR3: CASSPPSASNTEAFF

V: TRBV7-9
J: TRBJ2-1
size: -
D: -
DNA: TGTGCCAGCAGCTTAGCAACAGGGTCCTATGAGCAGTTCTTC
CDR3: CASSLATGSYEQFF

V: TRBV27
J: TRBJ2-7
size: -
D: TRBD2
DNA: TGTGCCAGCAGTTTCCCAATAGCGGGAGGCGCCTACGAGCAGTACTTC
CDR3: CASSFPIAGGAYEQYF

V: TRBV6-6
J: TRBJ2-3
size: -
D: TRBD1
DNA: TGTGCCAGCAGCTCCAAACAGGGGTTGGGTGGAGATACGCAGTATTTT
CDR3: CASSSKQGLGGDTQYF

V: TRBV2
J: TRBJ1-2
size: -
D: -
DNA: TGTGCCAGCGAGGGTAGGGAGGGTGACGAATATGGCTACACCTTC
CDR3: CASEGREGDEYGYTF

V: TRBV27
J: TRBJ2-2
size: -
D: -
DNA: TGTGCCAGCAGTTTTAACACCGGGGAGCTGTTTTTT
CDR3: CASSFNTGELFF

V: TRBV5-5
J: TRBJ1-5
size: -
D: -
DNA: TGTGCCAGCAGCGTCGGTTTCAATCAGCCCCAGCATTTT
CDR3: CASSVGFNQPQHF

V: TRBV9
J: TRBJ2-1
size: -
D: TRBD2
DNA: TGTGCCAGCAGCGCACTTTGGGGACTAGCGGGTGAGCAGTTCTTC
CDR3: CASSALWGLAGEQFF

V: TRBV23-1
J: TRBJ1-5
size: -
D: -
DNA: TGCGCCAGCAGTCAATCCCGGGGTTTTTCCACCCTTGTAAATCAGCCCCAGCATTTT
CDR3: CASSQSRGFSTLVNQPQHF

V: TRBV7-6
J: TRBJ1-5
size: -
D: TRBD1
DNA: TGTGCCAGCAGCTCAAGGACAGGGGAGAATCAGCCCCAGCATTTT
CDR3: CASSSRTGENQPQHF

V: TRBV30
J: TRBJ2-1
size: -
D: TRBD2
DNA: TGTGCCTGGAGTGAATCTAGCGGGAGTTTCTGGTTCTTC
CDR3: CAWSESSGSFWFF

V: TRBV20-1
J: TRBJ2-3
size: -
D: -
DNA: TGCAGTGCTAGTATAGGGACGGACCAAACAGATACGCAGTATTTT
CDR3: CSASIGTDQTDTQYF

V: TRBV3-1/TRBV3-2
J: TRBJ2-2
size: -
D: -
DNA: TGTGCCAGCAGCCGTCCCAGAGACGGGGAAACCGGGGAGCTGTTTTTT
CDR3: CASSRPRDGETGELFF

V: TRBV3-1/TRBV3-2
J: TRBJ1-4
size: -
D: -
DNA: TGTGCCAGCAGCCAGGAGGTTGCTGATGAAAAACTGTTTTTT
CDR3: CASSQEVADEKLFF

V: TRBV6-1
J: TRBJ2-1
size: -
D: TRBD1
DNA: TGTGCCAGCAGTGATGGGACAGGGGAGAATGAGCAGTTCTTC
CDR3: CASSDGTGENEQFF

V: TRBV2
J: TRBJ2-7
size: few
D: TRBD2
DNA: TGTGCCAGCAGGGAGACTAGCGGGTTGCCCTACGAGCAGTACTTC
CDR3: CASRETSGLPYEQYF

V: TRBV15
J: TRBJ2-3
size: -
D: -
DNA: TGTGCCACCAGCAGAGGTCTCCATTCCACAGATACGCAGTATTTT
CDR3: CATSRGLHSTDTQYF

V: TRBV27
J: TRBJ2-1
size: -
D: -
DNA: TGTGCCAGCAGTTTATCCCCCTACAATGAGCAGTTCTTC
CDR3: CASSLSPYNEQFF

V: TRBV7-9
J: TRBJ2-3
size: -
D: TRBD1
DNA: TGTGCCAGCAGCCCCCCGCCGGGACGACAGGGGTCAGATACGCAGTATTTT
CDR3: CASSPPPGRQGSDTQYF

V: TRBV6-6
J: TRBJ1-1
size: -
D: -
DNA: TGTGCCAGCACCACAGAAGGTTCAGGGCTGAACACTGAAGCTTTCTTT
CDR3: CASTTEGSGLNTEAFF

V: TRBV6-5
J: TRBJ2-7
size: -
D: -
DNA: TGTGCCAGCAGCCCCGGGGTCTCCTACGAGCAGTACTTC
CDR3: CASSPGVSYEQYF

V: TRBV4-2
J: TRBJ1-1
size: -
D: -
DNA: TGTGCCAGCAGCGAGACAGCCATGAACACTGAAGCTTTCTTT
CDR3: CASSETAMNTEAFF

V: TRBV5-6
J: TRBJ1-5
size: -
D: TRBD1
DNA: TGTGCCAGCAGCTTTGCAGGGGGAGGGTCTAGTCCCCAGCATTTT
CDR3: CASSFAGGGSSPQHF

V: TRBV28
J: TRBJ2-1
size: -
D: -
DNA: TGTGCCAGCAGTTTAGGGACGGCTGAGCAGTTCTTC
CDR3: CASSLGTAEQFF